One T cell receptor (beta chain) is described in this entry. Its antigen is undetermined. Germline loops: CDR1 LNHNV, CDR2 YYDKDF (reference sequence). V lost 0 bases and J 2 bases, leaving 11 bases between the germline ends. The CDR3 has 16 residues. Terminally differentiated effector memory CD45RA+ cells were excluded from the naive CD8 cells, which were CD45RO-negative and positively selected for CCR7. The data are from a study of shared clonotypes between healthy human individuals. Study-wide findings and caveats: Sharing of clonotypes among donors was expected to vary with sequencing depth. Of the naive CD4 clonotypes, around 5.2% were shared across a handful of donors.

Once extracted for a subset, genomic DNA was divided evenly among several immunoSEQ plates. TCRdb keeps only in-frame clones here, not all; method: immunoSEQ multiplex PCR. This table holds approximately 720,000 clones, around 92% found once. Sequenced: naive CD8+ T cells sorted from blood. The chain combines TRBV15 with TRBJ2-1; D might be TRBD1 (5 bases). The TCR comes from a man aged 25 to 40 in good health. CDR3 sequence reads: CATSRDTAGTYNEQFF. CDR3 DNA sequence: TGTGCCACCAGCAGAGATACGGCAGGGACCTACAATGAGCAGTTCTTC.